This section outlines one T cell receptor beta chain sequence together with its context. Its antigen remains unknown. This specimen belongs to a study of T cells after posttransplantation cyclophosphamide. Data came from immunoSEQ multiplex PCR; TCRdb stores just in-frame clones and leaves some out. The data show about 52,000 clones, 85% to 90% seen once. Study-wide points: Blood and skin or GI T cell repertoires showed limited TRB overlap. TRB clonality was highly associated with recipient CMV seropositivity and reactivation. Later post-transplant blood repertoires were often dominated by donor CD8+ memory clones.

The specimen was PBMCs. The TCR originated in a man younger than 45 with a blood cancer, CMV-positive, and with a related stem cell donor.

CDR3 bases: TGTGCCAGCAGCTTATGGTGGACAGGGGGTAACACCGGGGAGCTGTTTTTT. Translation: CASSLWWTGGNTGELFF. The V gene is TRBV7-8, the J gene TRBJ2-2, with 10 bases aligning to TRBD1. The CDR3 sequence is 17 residues long. CDR1 SGHVS and CDR2 FQNEAQ come from the germline V gene. The V segment lost 2 bases and the J segment 2 bases; nucleotides outside the gene matches: 5.